A single sample is the source of the 29 T cell receptor beta chains below, sequenced in a study of shared clonotypes between healthy human individuals. CD45RO-negative, CCR7-positively selected cells formed the naive CD8 fraction, excluding terminally differentiated effector memory CD45RA+ cells. TCRdb's copy holds only in-frame clones and misses some; the assay was immunoSEQ multiplex PCR. The top ten clones hold around 0.25% of a sample with about 800,000 clones, 96% of them seen once. The material sequenced was naive CD8+ T cells sorted from blood. The receptors stem from a man aged 30-40 years in good health.

This sequence joins TRBV27 and TRBJ1-5, with a tentative D call TRBD1 (5 bases). Germline-derived CDR1 and CDR2 are MNHEY and SMNVEV (reference sequence). Trimming took 8 bases from V and 3 from J, leaving 14 bases between them. The CDR3 totals 14 residues. The CDR3 nucleotides read TGTGCCAGCGGGACGGGACTTAACAATCAGCCCCAGCATTTT. This gives the protein CASGTGLNNQPQHF.

The chain has TRBV7-9 and TRBJ2-3, with D unresolved. V was trimmed by 5 bases and J by 5 bases, leaving 20 bases between them. The germline V gene has CDR1 SEHNR and CDR2 FQNEAQ (reference sequence). The CDR3 has 16 residues. CDR3 protein: CASSQLKHNGIDTQYF. DNA for the CDR3: TGTGCCAGCAGCCAACTTAAACACAACGGTATAGATACGCAGTATTTT.

The genes are TRBV7-9 and TRBJ2-1, with TRBD2 matching over 7 bases. Germline CDR1 and CDR2: SEHNR and FQNEAQ (reference sequence). The CDR3 is made up of 16 amino acids. The ends lost 6 bases at V and 9 bases at J; junction bases unmatched: 17. CDR3 residues: CASSTHSGMGGTEQFF. The CDR3 region has the DNA TGTGCCAGCAGTACTCACAGCGGGATGGGAGGAACTGAGCAGTTCTTC. Variable domain in full (rest from reference TRBV7-9 and TRBJ2-1): DTGVSQNPRHKITKRGQNVTFRCDPISEHNRLYWYRQTLGQGPEFLTYFQNEAQLEKSRLLSDRFSAERPKGSFSTLEIQRTEQGDSAMYLCASSTHSGMGGTEQFFGPGTRLTVL.

The chain recombines TRBV2 with TRBJ2-7, with TRBD1 matching 8 bases. Trimming at V came to 9 bases and at J to 2 bases, leaving 6 bases not matched to a gene. Germline CDR1 and CDR2: SNHLY and FYNNEI. The CDR3 covers 13 residues. The CDR3 sequence: CARRTGSTYEQYF. The CDR3 nucleotides are TGTGCCAGGCGGACAGGGTCTACCTACGAGCAGTACTTC.

V usage is TRBV19 and J usage is TRBJ2-7; TRBD2 matches at 13 bases. The CDR3 is 22 residues long. J was trimmed by 3 bases and V by 4 bases; bases with no gene match: 24. Germline loops: CDR1 LNHDA, CDR2 SQIVND (reference sequence). The CDR3 spells CASSKGLATLREGLAGSYEQYF. CDR3 sequence (DNA): TGTGCCAGTAGTAAGGGGCTGGCTACGTTGAGAGAGGGACTAGCGGGAAGCTACGAGCAGTACTTC.

This chain uses TRBV29-1 with TRBJ2-1; D may correspond to TRBD1 or TRBD2 (5 bases each). The CDR3 has 14 residues. Germline V lookup: CDR1 SQVTM, CDR2 ANQGSEA. Trimming took off 5 bases at V and 1 base at J, with 12 bases between the two ends. CDR3 sequence (DNA): TGCAGCGTTTACCGGGACCGGTCCTACAATGAGCAGTTCTTC. This translates into CSVYRDRSYNEQFF.

The V gene is TRBV7-6, the J gene TRBJ2-3; D gene uncertain. The germline CDR1 and CDR2 sequences are SGHVS and FNYEAQ. CDR3 length: 14 amino acids. V shed 5 bases and J shed 6 bases, with 15 bases lying between them. The CDR3 nucleotides are TGTGCCAGCAGCCCGACCGCTTACGAGGATACGCAGTATTTT. It translates to CASSPTAYEDTQYF.

With respect to this clone: Other DNA sequences within the sample encode an identical CDR3. This sequence joins TRBV27 and TRBJ1-5; D gene unclear. The CDR3 contains 12 residues. The V gene's germline CDR1 is MNHEY and CDR2 SMNVEV (reference sequence). Between the trimmed V and J ends, which lost 3 bases and 3 bases, there was a span of 3 bases. The CDR3: CASSFPNQPQHF. The CDR3 bases are TGTGCCAGCAGTTTCCCCAATCAGCCCCAGCATTTT.

The chain uses TRBV7-3 and TRBJ2-1, with 7 bases fitting TRBD2. Germline V lookup: CDR1 SGHTA, CDR2 FQGTGA. Germline trimming cut 5 bases from V and 6 bases from J; bases unmatched to any gene: 13. CDR3 size: 16 residues. This CDR3 reads CASSPSLAEGGNEQFF. The CDR3 nucleotides are TGTGCCAGCAGCCCGAGCCTAGCGGAAGGAGGCAATGAGCAGTTCTTC. The whole variable domain, remainder taken from reference TRBV7-3 and TRBJ2-1, is GAGVSQTPSNKVTEKGKYVELRCDPISGHTALYWYRQSLGQGPEFLIYFQGTGAADDSGLPNDRFFAVRPEGSVSTLKIQRTERGDSAVYLCASSPSLAEGGNEQFFGPGTRLTVL.

The V and J genes are TRBV28 and TRBJ1-5, with TRBD1 as a possible D gene (5 bases). Germline loops: CDR1 MDHEN, CDR2 SYDVKM. The V end was cut by 4 bases, the J end by 3 bases, with 13 bases between. The CDR3 runs 15 residues. The CDR3 spells CASSSSGTVNQPQHF. Written as DNA, the CDR3 is TGTGCCAGCAGTTCCTCCGGGACGGTCAATCAGCCCCAGCATTTT. Drawing the rest from reference TRBV28 and TRBJ1-5, the complete variable domain is DVKVTQSSRYLVKRTGEKVFLECVQDMDHENMFWYRQDPGLGLRLIYFSYDVKMKEKGDIPEGYSVSREKKERFSLILESASTNQTSMYLCASSSSGTVNQPQHFGDGTRLSIL.

The chain combines TRBV7-2 with TRBJ2-2, with D perhaps given as TRBD1 or TRBD2 (5 bases each). The CDR3 spans 17 residues. The V end was cut by 5 bases, the J end by 9 bases, with 25 bases between. Germline assignment: CDR1 SGHTA and CDR2 FQGNSA. CDR3 sequence reads: CASSPPGGPVRGRELFF. In DNA form, the CDR3 reads TGTGCCAGCAGCCCGCCCGGCGGACCCGTACGGGGCAGGGAGCTGTTTTTT.

J is TRBJ1-5 and V is TRBV28; D call uncertain. The CDR3 contains 14 residues. With 3 bases removed from V and 3 bases from J, the gap between germline ends came to 9 bases. Germline CDR1 is MDHEN and CDR2 is SYDVKM. The CDR3 bases are TGTGCCAGCAGTTTCTCAGGTAACAATCAGCCCCAGCATTTT. Its translation is CASSFSGNNQPQHF. The full variable domain, with the rest looked up from reference TRBV28 and TRBJ1-5, is DVKVTQSSRYLVKRTGEKVFLECVQDMDHENMFWYRQDPGLGLRLIYFSYDVKMKEKGDIPEGYSVSREKKERFSLILESASTNQTSMYLCASSFSGNNQPQHFGDGTRLSIL.

This clone was seen a single time. The DNA for the CDR3 is TGTGCCAGCAGTTTGGGGCGCGGGGGAGATACGCAGTATTTT. Amino acid sequence: CASSLGRGGDTQYF. The V call is TRBV27, the J call TRBJ2-3; 7 bases align to TRBD2. Per the germline V gene, CDR1 is MNHEY and CDR2 is SMNVEV (reference sequence). V gave up 3 bases and J gave up 5 bases; unmatched junction bases: 5. This CDR3 has 14 amino acids.

The chain recombines TRBV14 with TRBJ2-7; D is undetermined. Looked up from germline, CDR1 is SGHDN and CDR2 is FVKESK. The CDR3 is 11 amino acids. The V end was cut by 1 base, the J end by 5 bases, with 3 bases between. CDR3 residues: CASSQAHEQYF. CDR3 nucleotides: TGTGCCAGCAGCCAAGCCCACGAGCAGTACTTC.

The rearrangement links TRBV27 to TRBJ2-7; 10 nucleotides align to TRBD1. The germline V gene has CDR1 MNHEY and CDR2 SMNVEV (reference sequence). Trimming cost V 5 bases and J 4 bases; bases outside gene matches: 5. The CDR3 runs to 14 residues. This CDR3 reads CASSATGGLYEQYF. CDR3 bases: TGTGCCAGCAGTGCGACAGGGGGCTTATACGAGCAGTACTTC.

The chain combines TRBV28 with TRBJ2-7; 10 bases map to TRBD1. The CDR3 has 13 residues. After removal of 5 bases from V and 5 bases from J, the junction contained 3 bases not matched to a gene. Looked up from germline, CDR1 is MDHEN and CDR2 is SYDVKM. The CDR3 loop reads CASSPTGGDEQYF. The CDR3 DNA is TGTGCCAGCAGTCCGACAGGGGGCGACGAGCAGTACTTC.

This chain uses TRBV28 with TRBJ2-7; D is perhaps TRBD2 (5 bases). Trimming shortened V by 8 bases and J by 4 bases, and 18 bases separated the two germline ends. The CDR3 contains 14 residues. Germline CDR1 is MDHEN and CDR2 is SYDVKM. The CDR3 region has the DNA TGTGCCAGCCGAACAGAGGGCTCTTGGTACGAGCAGTACTTC. It codes for CASRTEGSWYEQYF.

The chain joins TRBV2 to TRBJ1-1; D call uncertain. The V and J ends lost 3 bases and 1 base respectively, with 9 bases between them. Looked up from germline, CDR1 is SNHLY and CDR2 is FYNNEI. The CDR3 length is 14 residues. Written as DNA, the CDR3 is TGTGCCAGCAGTGATGGTACAGCGAACACTGAAGCTTTCTTT. It is translated as CASSDGTANTEAFF. The full variable domain, with the rest looked up from reference TRBV2 and TRBJ1-1, is EPEVTQTPSHQVTQMGQEVILRCVPISNHLYFYWYRQILGQKVEFLVSFYNNEISEKSEIFDDQFSVERPDGSNFTLKIRSTKLEDSAMYFCASSDGTANTEAFFGQGTRLTVV.

This sequence joins TRBV7-9 and TRBJ2-1; no clear D. V lost 0 bases, J lost 9 bases, and 9 bases lay in between. CDR1 SEHNR and CDR2 FQNEAQ come from the germline V gene (reference sequence). CDR3 size: 13 residues. This CDR3 reads CASSLAQKLEQFF. Here the CDR3 DNA reads TGTGCCAGCAGCTTAGCCCAGAAACTTGAGCAGTTCTTC. Looking up the rest from reference TRBV7-9 and TRBJ2-1 gives the full variable domain: DTGVSQNPRHKITKRGQNVTFRCDPISEHNRLYWYRQTLGQGPEFLTYFQNEAQLEKSRLLSDRFSAERPKGSFSTLEIQRTEQGDSAMYLCASSLAQKLEQFFGPGTRLTVL.

The V and J genes are TRBV7-9 and TRBJ2-2; no clear D gene. This CDR3 contains 16 residues. V dropped 1 base and J dropped 4 bases, with 13 bases sitting between them. CDR1 and CDR2 (germline): SEHNR, FQNEAQ (reference sequence). DNA for the CDR3: TGTGCCAGCAGCTTAGGAGGTTTGGGGATCACCGGGGAGCTGTTTTTT. Protein sequence: CASSLGGLGITGELFF. The full variable domain, with the rest looked up from reference TRBV7-9 and TRBJ2-2, is DTGVSQNPRHKITKRGQNVTFRCDPISEHNRLYWYRQTLGQGPEFLTYFQNEAQLEKSRLLSDRFSAERPKGSFSTLEIQRTEQGDSAMYLCASSLGGLGITGELFFGEGSRLTVL.

Here the CDR3 reads CASSSPPGGKNEQFF. The CDR3 DNA reads TGTGCCAGCAGTTCCCCACCGGGGGGGAAGAATGAGCAGTTCTTC. The chain joins TRBV28 to TRBJ2-1; 8 nucleotides line up with TRBD2. Germline V lookup: CDR1 MDHEN, CDR2 SYDVKM. The CDR3 contains 15 residues. Germline trimming cut 4 bases from V and 7 bases from J; bases unmatched to any gene: 9. Drawing the rest from reference TRBV28 and TRBJ2-1, the complete variable domain is DVKVTQSSRYLVKRTGEKVFLECVQDMDHENMFWYRQDPGLGLRLIYFSYDVKMKEKGDIPEGYSVSREKKERFSLILESASTNQTSMYLCASSSPPGGKNEQFFGPGTRLTVL.

This clone was detected a few times. The rearrangement uses TRBV27 and TRBJ2-7; 7 nucleotides match TRBD2. CDR1 is MNHEY, CDR2 SMNVEV, per germline (reference sequence). After removal of 2 bases from V and 2 bases from J, the junction contained 3 bases not matched to a gene. This CDR3 is 14 amino acids long. CDR3 protein: CASSLGGVPYEQYF. CDR3 nucleotides: TGTGCCAGCAGTTTAGGGGGGGTTCCCTACGAGCAGTACTTC.

This clone appeared a few times. This chain connects TRBV5-6 to TRBJ2-7, with D unresolved. Germline V gene data show CDR1 as SGHDT and CDR2 as YYEEEE. Trimming pared 1 base from V and 3 bases from J, leaving 11 bases between. CDR3 size: 14 residues. As DNA, the CDR3 is TGTGCCAGCAGCTTGAGTCCACAGCTCTACGAGCAGTACTTC. Protein sequence: CASSLSPQLYEQYF.

This sequence joins TRBV7-8 and TRBJ1-4; a possible D gene is TRBD1 (6 bases). Trimming removed 5 bases at V and 7 bases at J, with 17 bases between. Germline V gene sequence: CDR1 SGHVS, CDR2 FQNEAQ. There are 15 residues in the CDR3. The CDR3 loop is CASSPSGGEGEKLFF. The DNA of the CDR3 is TGTGCCAGCAGCCCCAGCGGGGGCGAGGGTGAAAAACTGTTTTTT.

V usage is TRBV27 and J usage is TRBJ1-1; TRBD1 matches 8 bases. With 6 bases clipped from V and 1 base from J, the junction kept 4 bases outside the gene matches. The germline gives CDR1 MNHEY, CDR2 SMNVEV (reference sequence). The CDR3 covers 14 residues. CDR3 nucleotide sequence: TGTGCCAGCAGGGCCGACAGGGGGAACACTGAAGCTTTCTTT. Its protein is CASRADRGNTEAFF.

V usage is TRBV4-1 and J usage is TRBJ2-3; 12 nucleotides match TRBD2. Trimming at V came to 0 bases and at J to 4 bases, leaving 5 bases not matched to a gene. CDR1 and CDR2 from the germline V gene are MGHRA and YSYEKL. This CDR3 has 17 residues. CDR3: CASSQDRASGRADTQYF. In DNA form, the CDR3 reads TGCGCCAGCAGCCAAGATCGGGCTAGCGGGAGGGCAGATACGCAGTATTTT.

The chain recombines TRBV15 with TRBJ2-7; 7 bases align to TRBD2. The CDR3 sequence is 14 residues long. The germline CDR1 and CDR2 sequences are LNHNV and YYDKDF (reference sequence). The V gene end was trimmed by 6 bases and the J gene end by 5 bases; junction bases not matched to a gene: 10. As DNA, the CDR3 is TGTGCCACCAGTCCGGGAGGAGCAGACGACGAGCAGTACTTC. Its translation is CATSPGGADDEQYF.

This clone has only a few counts. This chain links TRBV6-5 with TRBJ1-1, with unresolved D. The germline V gene has CDR1 MNHEY and CDR2 SVGAGI. The V gene lost 2 bases and the J gene lost 4 bases, with 5 bases spanning the gap. The CDR3 length is 12 residues. The CDR3 DNA follows: TGTGCCAGCAGTTACACGGGCACTGAAGCTTTCTTT. This translates into CASSYTGTEAFF.

The CDR3 DNA follows: TGTGCCATCGGGGACAGTAGGCAAGAGACCCAGTACTTC. It is translated as CAIGDSRQETQYF. The V gene is TRBV2, the J gene TRBJ2-5; TRBD1 agrees at 7 bases. V dropped 10 bases and J dropped 2; count of bases not matched to a gene: 7. The CDR3 totals 13 residues. Germline loops: CDR1 SNHLY, CDR2 FYNNEI.